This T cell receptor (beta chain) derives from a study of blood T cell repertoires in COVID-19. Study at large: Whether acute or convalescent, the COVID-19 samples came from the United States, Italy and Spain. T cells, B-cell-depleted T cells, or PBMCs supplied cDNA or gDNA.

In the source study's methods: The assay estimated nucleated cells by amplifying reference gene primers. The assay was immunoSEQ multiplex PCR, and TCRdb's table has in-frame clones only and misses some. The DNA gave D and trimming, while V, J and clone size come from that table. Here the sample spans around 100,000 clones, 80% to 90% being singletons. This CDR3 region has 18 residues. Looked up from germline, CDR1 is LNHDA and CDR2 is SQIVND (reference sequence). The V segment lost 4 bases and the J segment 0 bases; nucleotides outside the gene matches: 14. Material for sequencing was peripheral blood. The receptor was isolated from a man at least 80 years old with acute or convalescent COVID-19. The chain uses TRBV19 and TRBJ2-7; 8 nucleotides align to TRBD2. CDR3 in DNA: TGTGCCAGTAGTAGACGGGCTAGCGGGTCTTCCTTCTCCTACGAGCAGTACTTC. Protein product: CASSRRASGSSFSYEQYF.